This T cell receptor (beta chain) was captured by sequencing in a study of blood T cell repertoires in COVID-19. Study as a whole: Collection of acute and convalescent COVID-19 samples took place in the United States, Italy and Spain. PBMCs, B-cell-depleted T cells, or T cells provided the cDNA or gDNA that made up the material.

Here immunoSEQ multiplex PCR was the method, and the copy in TCRdb shows in-frame clones only, minus some. In the table there are fewer than 700,000 clones, less than 90% of which are singletons. Comments on this clone: Other DNA sequences in this sample translate to the same CDR3.

The Seattle patients joined while their infection was active and were tracked longitudinally afterward. The sequenced sample was peripheral blood. This TCR derives from a woman between 50 and 59 years old with COVID-19, enrolled during active disease.

CDR3 nucleotide sequence: TGCAGTGCTAGCAGCTCCTACGAGCAGTACTTC. This gives the protein CSASSSYEQYF. This chain links TRBV20-1 with TRBJ2-7; D gene uncertain. CDR1 and CDR2 (germline): DFQATT, SNEGSKA (reference sequence). V was pared by 3 bases and J by 0 bases, with 3 bases between. The CDR3 runs 11 residues.